What follows are 27 T cell receptor beta chains derived from one specimen sequenced in a study of spatial heterogeneity in lung cancer. No antigen has been assigned to these receptors. Time point of the sample: sample taken at primary tumor resection. TCRdb used MiXCR to reprocess the 5' RACE reads, holding one entry per CDR3 protein. The data contain roughly 8,400 distinct CDR3 sequences, approximately 12% of them singletons. Notes on the study in general: Tumor mutation counts were tracked by expanded intratumoral alpha and beta TCR counts.

Source: lung tumor tissue, taken at surgery. The origin of the receptors is a male donor with early-stage non-small cell lung cancer.

This clonotype was seen many times. Since it is a stray read in a library aimed at alpha chains, this beta chain has a size that is not meaningful. The V gene is TRBV27, the J gene TRBJ2-2; 8 bases align to TRBD2. This CDR3 contains 13 residues. V trimming: 5 bases; J trimming: 8 bases; junction bases outside the gene matches: 4. Germline CDR1 reads MNHEY; CDR2 reads SMNVEV (reference sequence). CDR3 protein: CASSSGRKGELFF. The CDR3 DNA sequence: TGTGCCAGCAGTAGCGGGAGAAAGGGGGAGCTGTTTTTT.

This clonotype was seen many times. In a library made to pick up alpha chains, this beta chain is a stray read with a size that means little. The chain links TRBV3-1 to TRBJ1-2, with 7 bases fitting TRBD1. The CDR3 covers 15 residues. Germline CDR1 reads LGHDT; CDR2 reads YNNKEL (reference sequence). With V trimmed by 1 base and J by 4 bases, 6 bases remained unmatched. CDR3 loop: CASSQADDRVYGYTF. The CDR3 coding sequence is TGTGCCAGCAGCCAAGCTGACGACAGGGTCTATGGCTACACCTTC.

Concerning this clonotype itself: A library made for alpha chains picked up this beta chain off target, so its size means little. The rearrangement uses TRBV12-3 or TRBV12-4 and TRBJ2-1; TRBD2 agrees at 8 bases. Germline trimming cut 4 bases from V and 8 bases from J; bases unmatched to any gene: 13. The CDR3 has 16 amino acids. CDR3 sequence: CASSSGVSGMAYEQFF. The CDR3 DNA reads as TGTGCCAGCAGTTCCGGAGTTAGCGGGATGGCCTATGAGCAGTTCTTC.

This clonotype was seen ten or more times. Since it is a stray read in a library aimed at alpha chains, this beta chain has a size that is not meaningful. CDR3 DNA sequence: TGTGCCAGCAGCCAAGTCCAAGGGGGCTACATGAACACTGAAGCTTTCTTT. Amino acids: CASSQVQGGYMNTEAFF. The genes are TRBV4-2 and TRBJ1-1, with TRBD1 matching 7 bases. The germline CDR1 and CDR2 sequences are LGHNA and YNFKEQ. With V trimmed by 1 base and J by 0 bases, 8 bases remained unmatched. This CDR3 spans 17 amino acids.

This clonotype was counted many times. This beta chain turned up in a library designed for alpha chains; as an off-target read, its abundance says little. The chain uses TRBV7-2 and TRBJ2-7, with D perhaps matching TRBD2 (6 bases). The CDR3 extends over 14 amino acids. The germline V gene encodes CDR1 SGHTA and CDR2 FQGNSA. V was clipped by 3 bases and J by 1 base, with 10 bases between them. The CDR3 sequence is CASSFPTRSYEQYF. The CDR3 DNA follows: TGTGCCAGCAGCTTCCCGACTAGATCCTACGAGCAGTACTTC.

This clonotype has ten or more counts. The library was designed around alpha chains, so this beta chain is a stray read whose abundance carries little weight. The V and J genes are TRBV2 and TRBJ2-3; 12 bases agree with TRBD2. The germline CDR1 and CDR2 sequences are SNHLY and FYNNEI. The ends lost 4 bases at V and 2 bases at J; junction bases unmatched: 7. The CDR3 totals 17 residues. CDR3 in DNA: TGTGCCAGCAGTGGGAGACTAGCGGGAGTTCTCACAGATACGCAGTATTTT. Protein: CASSGRLAGVLTDTQYF.

In the case of this clonotype: Because the library targeted alpha chains, this beta chain is an off-target read whose size means little. The chain joins TRBV27 to TRBJ1-4, with 8 positions matching TRBD1. Germline V gene sequence: CDR1 MNHEY, CDR2 SMNVEV (reference sequence). CDR3 size: 15 residues. With 4 bases clipped from V and 8 bases from J, the junction kept 9 bases outside the gene matches. The CDR3 sequence is CASSSDRGRGEKLFF. As DNA, the CDR3 is TGTGCCAGCAGTTCCGACAGGGGTCGCGGGGAAAAACTGTTTTTT. The whole variable domain, remainder taken from reference TRBV27 and TRBJ1-4, is EAQVTQNPRYLITVTGKKLTVTCSQNMNHEYMSWYRQDPGLGLRQIYYSMNVEVTDKGDVPEGYKVSRKEKRNFPLILESPSPNQTSLYFCASSSDRGRGEKLFFGSGTQLSVL.

This clonotype is deemed medium-sized. Found in a library prepared for alpha chains, this beta chain is an off-target read, and its abundance has little meaning. The J gene is TRBJ2-3, the V gene TRBV7-2; D is ambiguous. Per germline, CDR1 SGHTA and CDR2 FQGNSA. The CDR3 sequence is 14 residues long. V lost 4 bases, J lost 4 bases, and 12 bases lay in between. DNA of the CDR3: TGTGCCAGCAGCTCCATGGACCAGCCAGATACGCAGTATTTT. Translated: CASSSMDQPDTQYF.

This clonotype is deemed medium-sized. This beta chain slipped into a library made for alpha chains as a stray read, so its size is not meaningful. The V gene is TRBV5-1, the J gene TRBJ1-4, with D unresolved. The CDR3 contains 15 residues. Trimming left V 4 bases short and J 5 bases short, with 15 bases between. CDR1 SGHRS and CDR2 YFSETQ come from the germline V gene. As DNA, the CDR3 is TGCGCCAGCAGCCCAGGTAGAGGCGGAAATGAAAAACTGTTTTTT. This gives the protein CASSPGRGGNEKLFF.

This clonotype has ten or more counts. This beta chain slipped into a library made for alpha chains as a stray read, so its size is not meaningful. CDR3 nucleotides: TGTGCCAGCACAGCACGATCCCGCACAGATACGCAGTATTTT. It encodes CASTARSRTDTQYF. The chain is built from TRBV2 and TRBJ2-3; D is ambiguous. CDR3 size: 14 residues. The V end lost 7 bases, the J end lost 1 base, and 12 bases lay between the germline ends. From germline, CDR1 is SNHLY and CDR2 FYNNEI.

This clonotype was found many times. This beta chain is a stray read from a library made for alpha chains; its abundance is not meaningful. This chain links TRBV7-2 with TRBJ1-6; possible D gene TRBD1, 5 bases. V lost 5 bases and J lost 7, with 9 bases in between. The germline CDR1 and CDR2 sequences are SGHTA and FQGNSA. The CDR3 is made up of 13 amino acids. The CDR3 here is CASSPRGNSPLHF. In DNA form, the CDR3 reads TGTGCCAGCAGCCCCCGGGGGAATTCACCCCTCCACTTT.

Judged by abundance, this clonotype is medium-sized. Within a library made for alpha chains, this beta chain is off target, and its count is uninformative. This chain joins TRBV7-9 and TRBJ2-5; perhaps TRBD1 as D (6 bases). CDR3 length equals 13 residues. V was shortened by 3 bases and J by 5 bases, with 10 bases between the two germline ends. CDR1 and CDR2 (germline): SEHNR, FQNEAQ (reference sequence). Here the CDR3 DNA reads TGTGCCAGCAGCTTTGGGGGCGGTGAGACCCAGTACTTC. Translation gives CASSFGGGETQYF.

For this clonotype: This beta chain is an off-target read within a library intended for alpha chains, so its frequency means little. V and J are TRBV7-3 and TRBJ2-5; 13 positions match TRBD2. Germline V CDR1 and CDR2: SGHTA, FQGTGA. The V and J ends lost 4 bases and 4 bases, in that order; junction bases with no gene match: 6. There are 16 residues in the CDR3. As DNA, the CDR3 is TGTGCCAGCAGCTCCACTAGCGGGAGGGCCAGAGAGACCCAGTACTTC. Its translation is CASSSTSGRARETQYF. The whole variable domain, remainder taken from reference TRBV7-3 and TRBJ2-5, is GAGVSQTPSNKVTEKGKYVELRCDPISGHTALYWYRQSLGQGPEFLIYFQGTGAADDSGLPNDRFFAVRPEGSVSTLKIQRTERGDSAVYLCASSSTSGRARETQYFGPGTRLLVL.

This clonotype was recorded at least ten times. This beta chain slipped into a library made for alpha chains as a stray read, so its size is not meaningful. J is TRBJ1-2 and V is TRBV20-1; 8 bases are a match to TRBD1. Germline CDR1 and CDR2: DFQATT and SNEGSKA (reference sequence). The CDR3 totals 12 residues. With 6 bases clipped from V and 8 bases from J, the junction kept 8 bases outside the gene matches. CDR3 sequence (DNA): TGCAGTGCAGCCGGACAGGGAGAGGGCTACACCTTC. Protein: CSAAGQGEGYTF.

This clonotype occurred many times. This beta chain slipped into a library made for alpha chains as a stray read, so its size is not meaningful. The genes are TRBV20-1 and TRBJ2-6; D remains unclear. The CDR3 extends over 13 amino acids. Germline V gives CDR1 DFQATT, CDR2 SNEGSKA (reference sequence). Trimming cost V 2 bases and J 1 base, with 3 bases left between them. DNA of the CDR3: TGCAGTGCTAGAATATCTGGGGCCAACGTCCTGACTTTC. Translated, it gives CSARISGANVLTF.

This clonotype is judged hyperexpanded. The library was prepared for alpha chains; this beta chain is a stray read, so its frequency means little. The chain employs TRBV28 and TRBJ2-4; 7 bases map to TRBD2. The trim removed 5 bases at V and 0 bases at J, leaving 19 bases unmatched. Germline V CDR1 and CDR2: MDHEN, SYDVKM. CDR3 length: 20 amino acids. The CDR3 sequence: CASSNQRGREQILAKNIQYF. The CDR3 nucleotides read TGTGCCAGCAGTAACCAGCGGGGACGTGAACAAATTTTAGCCAAAAACATTCAGTACTTC.

This clonotype was observed many times. With the library built for alpha chains, this beta chain is off target and its frequency is not meaningful. This rearrangement joins TRBV5-1 to TRBJ2-2; D unresolved. Per the germline V gene, CDR1 is SGHRS and CDR2 is YFSETQ. The V end lost 0 bases, the J end lost 5 bases, and 5 bases lay between the germline ends. This CDR3 spans 13 amino acids. The CDR3 region is CASSLERTGELFF. The CDR3 DNA reads TGCGCCAGCAGCTTGGAGAGGACCGGGGAGCTGTTTTTT. Full variable domain (outside the CDR3, taken from reference TRBV5-1 and TRBJ2-2): KAGVTQTPRYLIKTRGQQVTLSCSPISGHRSVSWYQQTPGQGLQFLFEYFSETQRNKGNFPGRFSGRQFSNSRSEMNVSTLELGDSALYLCASSLERTGELFFGEGSRLTVL.

This clonotype was picked up many times. This beta chain is a stray read from a library made for alpha chains; its abundance is not meaningful. This CDR3 reads CASSGDFTSEQFF. The CDR3 bases are TGTGCCAGCAGTGGTGATTTCACTAGTGAGCAGTTCTTC. J is TRBJ2-1 and V is TRBV2, with D possibly being TRBD2 (5 bases). Germline loops: CDR1 SNHLY, CDR2 FYNNEI. The CDR3 consists of 13 residues. The germline V and J ends were trimmed by 4 bases and 9 bases, with 13 bases remaining between them.

This clonotype is categorized as medium-sized (0.01 to 0.1%). This beta chain lies outside the target of a library built for alpha chains; its clone size means little. The V and J genes are TRBV7-6 and TRBJ2-5, with D unclear. The CDR3 consists of 11 residues. Deletions cut 4 bases from V and 3 bases from J, with 3 bases between. Germline CDR1 and CDR2: SGHVS and FNYEAQ. The CDR3 spells CASSSEETQYF. The CDR3 nucleotides read TGTGCCAGCAGCTCCGAAGAGACCCAGTACTTC.

In this sample, this clonotype turned up many times. This beta chain was picked up by a library intended for alpha chains and is off target, so its count carries little meaning. The rearrangement joins TRBV11-2 to TRBJ2-1; 8 bases map to TRBD2. The CDR3 loop spans 16 amino acids. Unmatched junction bases numbered 12, after V lost 4 bases and J lost 7 bases. From germline, CDR1 is SGHAT and CDR2 FQNNGV. The CDR3 reads CASSSPEREWRNEQFF. CDR3 in DNA: TGTGCCAGCAGCTCCCCTGAGCGGGAGTGGAGGAATGAGCAGTTCTTC.

This clonotype was counted ten times or more. In a library made to pick up alpha chains, this beta chain is a stray read with a size that means little. This rearrangement joins TRBV5-1 to TRBJ2-7; TRBD2 matches at 9 bases. CDR3 length: 15 residues. From germline, CDR1 is SGHRS and CDR2 YFSETQ. Losses at the gene ends were 1 base for V and 1 base for J; bases not matched to a gene: 3. The CDR3 loop is CASSLILAGSYEQYF. The DNA for the CDR3 is TGCGCCAGCAGCTTGATTCTAGCGGGATCCTACGAGCAGTACTTC.

By share, this clonotype counts as medium-sized (0.01 to 0.1%). This beta chain came through as a stray read in a library set up for alpha chains, and its size says little. J is TRBJ1-6 and V is TRBV6-1; D not resolved. The V end was cut by 6 bases, the J end by 7 bases, with 10 bases between. Germline V gives CDR1 MNHNS, CDR2 SASEGT. The CDR3 runs to 13 residues. CDR3 sequence reads: CASRTTGNSPLHF. The CDR3 DNA reads TGTGCCAGCAGGACAACCGGGAATTCACCCCTCCACTTT.

This clonotype was observed at least ten times. A library prepared for alpha chains yielded this beta chain as an off-target read; its size is of little meaning. CDR3 bases: TGTGCCAGCAGTGAAAGGCTTGGGGAGACCCAGTACTTC. Its translation is CASSERLGETQYF. V and J are TRBV2 and TRBJ2-5; D ambiguous. Trimming pared 2 bases from V and 5 bases from J, leaving 9 bases between. Germline assignment: CDR1 SNHLY and CDR2 FYNNEI. The CDR3 has 13 residues.

This clonotype was detected ten times or more. The library was built for alpha chains, so this beta chain is an off-target read and its size means little. The V call is TRBV6-2 or TRBV6-3, the J call TRBJ2-2; D remains unclear. Trimming took 2 bases from V and 4 from J, leaving 11 bases between them. CDR3 length equals 15 residues. Germline V gene sequence: CDR1 MNHEY, CDR2 SVGEGT. The CDR3 DNA sequence: TGTGCCAGCAGTTACGAAAGTGTCGGCACCGGGGAGCTGTTTTTT. It translates to CASSYESVGTGELFF.

By share of the sample, this clonotype is medium-sized. The library was designed around alpha chains, so this beta chain is a stray read whose abundance carries little weight. The J gene is TRBJ2-7, the V gene TRBV2; 9 nucleotides line up with TRBD1. The CDR3 loop spans 14 amino acids. Trimming removed 7 bases from V and 1 base from J; junction bases left unmatched: 5. Per germline, CDR1 SNHLY and CDR2 FYNNEI. CDR3 amino acids: CASNQDRGSYEQYF. The CDR3 nucleotides are TGTGCCAGCAACCAGGACAGGGGTTCCTACGAGCAGTACTTC.

Notes on this clonotype: Since it is a stray read in a library aimed at alpha chains, this beta chain has a size that is not meaningful. The V call is TRBV18, the J call TRBJ2-3, with 8 bases lining up with TRBD2. Germline CDR1 and CDR2: KGHSH and LQKENI. The CDR3 totals 16 residues. V shed 3 bases, J shed 0 bases, and the junction held 5 bases outside the gene matches. CDR3 in DNA: TGTGCCAGCTCACCGATGGCTAGCGGGAGCACAGATACGCAGTATTTT. It translates to CASSPMASGSTDTQYF.

This clonotype was detected ten times or more. Being off target in a library aimed at alpha chains, this beta chain has a size of little meaning. This rearrangement joins TRBV27 to TRBJ2-5; D unclear. Germline lookup yields CDR1 MNHEY and CDR2 SMNVEV (reference sequence). Trimming cost V 5 bases and J 3 bases, with 13 bases left between them. The CDR3 has 14 amino acids. CDR3 coding DNA: TGTGCCAGCAGTCCACTGGACGGAAAAGAGACCCAGTACTTC. Its protein is CASSPLDGKETQYF.